These T cell receptor beta chains were read from a single sample in a study of blood T cell repertoires in COVID-19. Sequencing was performed with immunoSEQ multiplex PCR; in TCRdb, only in-frame clones are kept and a portion is missing. There are about 83,000 clones in the sample; about 82% occur only once, and around 7.3% lies in the top ten. Sequenced sample: peripheral blood. The receptors stem from a man aged 50-59 years with active COVID-19. CDR3s include the opening cysteine and the closing phenylalanine or tryptophan. Fields, in order: clone size, V gene, D gene, J gene, CDR3 protein, CDR3 DNA. A D gene is named only where the DNA matches it firmly. The listing skips clone size in some rows; elsewhere it reads once, few, many or a size class.

.	TRBV9	TRBD2	TRBJ2-5	CASSGLAGGETQYF	TGTGCCAGCAGCGGACTAGCGGGGGGTGAGACCCAGTACTTC
.	TRBV6-6	TRBD1	TRBJ1-1	CASRGPGQGGTEAFF	TGTGCCAGCAGGGGTCCGGGACAGGGTGGGACTGAAGCTTTCTTT
.	TRBV27	TRBD2	TRBJ2-1	CASSLSTSFEQFF	TGTGCCAGCAGTCTTTCGACTAGCTTTGAGCAGTTCTTC
.	TRBV6-2/TRBV6-3	.	TRBJ2-2	CASSYGQIPTGELFF	TGTGCCAGCAGTTACGGACAAATACCCACCGGGGAGCTGTTTTTT
.	TRBV20-1	.	TRBJ2-3	CSGAFGDTQYF	TGCAGTGGCGCCTTTGGAGATACGCAGTATTTT
.	TRBV6-1	.	TRBJ1-5	CASSEARQARGSNQPQHF	TGTGCCAGCAGTGAAGCGCGGCAGGCCCGGGGGAGCAATCAGCCCCAGCATTTT
.	TRBV3-1/TRBV3-2	.	TRBJ1-6	CASSQPNLRQGHNSPLHF	TGTGCCAGCAGCCAACCCAACCTTCGGCAGGGCCATAATTCACCCCTCCACTTT
few	TRBV9	TRBD1	TRBJ1-3	CASSPRKDRASGNTIYF	TGTGCCAGCAGCCCGCGAAAGGACAGGGCCTCTGGAAACACCATATATTTT
.	TRBV9	TRBD1	TRBJ1-4	CASSASQGDRVGEKLFF	TGTGCCAGCAGCGCCTCACAGGGGGACAGGGTCGGTGAAAAACTGTTTTTT
.	TRBV7-2	.	TRBJ2-5	CASTSSGSKTQYF	TGTGCCAGCACCTCGAGCGGTAGTAAGACCCAGTACTTC
.	TRBV28	TRBD2	TRBJ2-1	CASSFSVTSGLGEQFF	TGTGCCAGCAGTTTCTCGGTGACTAGCGGCCTCGGAGAGCAGTTCTTC
once	TRBV21-1	.	TRBJ2-7	CASIKAQDREYEQYF	TGTGCCAGCATAAAGGCTCAGGACAGGGAATACGAGCAGTACTTC
.	TRBV4-3	.	TRBJ1-5	CASSQAKGVQPQHF	TGCGCCAGCAGCCAAGCAAAGGGGGTTCAGCCCCAGCATTTT
.	TRBV29-1	TRBD1	TRBJ2-1	CSAPGLRTGGGNEQFF	TGCAGCGCCCCTGGACTGCGGACAGGGGGTGGTAATGAGCAGTTCTTC
.	TRBV6-5	.	TRBJ1-3	CASSYSKVLGGTIYF	TGTGCCAGCAGTTACTCGAAGGTCCTAGGGGGCACCATATATTTT
.	TRBV7-8	.	TRBJ1-2	CASSRDYGYTF	TGTGCCAGCAGCCGGGACTACGGCTACACCTTC
few	TRBV12-3/TRBV12-4	.	TRBJ2-2	CASSPFSGGELFF	TGTGCCAGCAGTCCATTCTCAGGCGGGGAGCTGTTTTTT
.	TRBV9	TRBD1	TRBJ1-6	CASSGGQGAYSPLHF	TGTGCCAGCAGCGGAGGACAGGGGGCGTATTCACCCCTCCACTTT
few	TRBV5-4	.	TRBJ2-2	CASSLQGNRELFF	TGTGCCAGCAGCTTACAGGGAAACCGGGAGCTGTTTTTT
.	TRBV20-1	TRBD2	TRBJ2-1	CSASTASGTSYNEQFF	TGCAGTGCTAGTACTGCTAGCGGGACCTCCTACAATGAGCAGTTCTTC
.	TRBV6-6	.	TRBJ1-5	CASSDGRGNQPQHF	TGTGCCAGTTCCGACGGGAGGGGCAATCAGCCCCAGCATTTT
.	TRBV7-2	.	TRBJ1-4	CASSYGQSEKLFF	TGTGCCAGCAGCTACGGACAGAGTGAAAAACTGTTTTTT
.	TRBV5-1	TRBD2	TRBJ2-3	CASSTRTSSPDDTQYF	TGCGCCAGCAGCACCCGGACTAGCTCACCCGATGATACGCAGTATTTT
once	TRBV28	.	TRBJ1-3	CASSSAPRNTIYF	TGTGCCAGCAGTTCCGCCCCTAGAAACACCATATATTTT
once	TRBV15	.	TRBJ1-1	CATSRDPNWEGSTEAFF	TGTGCCACCAGCAGAGATCCAAACTGGGAGGGGAGCACTGAAGCTTTCTTT
few	TRBV15	.	TRBJ1-5	CATSSATGNQPQHF	TGTGCCACCAGCAGTGCCACGGGCAATCAGCCCCAGCATTTT
.	TRBV5-1	TRBD2	TRBJ2-3	CASSLRTSGSTDTQYF	TGCGCCAGCAGCTTAAGGACTAGCGGGAGTACAGATACGCAGTATTTT
.	TRBV2	.	TRBJ1-1	CASTVQGLEAFF	TGTGCCAGCACAGTTCAGGGTCTTGAAGCTTTCTTT
once	TRBV7-2	.	TRBJ1-5	CASSSRGNSNQPQHF	TGTGCCAGCAGCTCGAGAGGAAATAGCAATCAGCCCCAGCATTTT
.	TRBV5-1	.	TRBJ1-1	CASSLQGTEAFF	TGCGCCAGCAGCTTACAGGGCACTGAAGCTTTCTTT
.	TRBV18	.	TRBJ2-5	CASSQSYDSKETQYF	TGTGCCAGCTCACAATCCTACGACAGTAAAGAGACCCAGTACTTC
.	TRBV30	.	TRBJ2-1	CAWSVRGRSYNEQFF	TGTGCCTGGAGTGTACGTGGGAGATCCTACAATGAGCAGTTCTTC
.	TRBV27	TRBD2	TRBJ2-1	CASSFVYGGGGGNEQFF	TGTGCCAGCAGTTTTGTTTATGGCGGGGGGGGAGGAAATGAGCAGTTCTTC
.	TRBV19	.	TRBJ1-2	CASSMGSRANGYTF	TGTGCCAGTAGTATGGGGTCCAGGGCGAATGGCTACACCTTC
.	TRBV2	.	TRBJ2-1	CASSEEQGYNEQFF	TGTGCCAGCAGTGAAGAACAGGGTTACAATGAGCAGTTCTTC
.	TRBV3-1/TRBV3-2	.	TRBJ1-1	CASSTRGRDTEAFF	TGTGCCAGCAGCACCCGGGGGAGAGACACTGAAGCTTTCTTT
.	TRBV18	TRBD1	TRBJ1-3	CASSPPGQGAGNTIYF	TGTGCCAGCTCACCTCCAGGCCAGGGGGCTGGAAACACCATATATTTT
.	TRBV6-5	.	TRBJ2-7	CASSYGSGSASYEQYF	TGTGCCAGCAGTTATGGATCGGGGTCGGCCTCCTACGAGCAGTACTTC
.	TRBV30	.	TRBJ2-1	CAWSVSEQFF	TGTGCCTGGAGTGTCTCGGAGCAGTTCTTC
.	TRBV7-2	.	TRBJ1-3	CASSLKRLGVGSGNTIYF	TGTGCCAGCAGCTTAAAAAGGTTGGGAGTAGGCTCTGGAAACACCATATATTTT